One sample yielded the 20 T cell receptor beta chains listed below, sequenced in a study of shared clonotypes between healthy human individuals (dated by TCRdb to 2019 to 2021). CD8 naive samples consisted of CD45RO-negative cells that were positively selected for CCR7, yielding a CD45RA+CCR7+ population without TemRA cells. The library relied on the immunoSEQ multiplex PCR assay. The immuneACCESS repertoire file appears here via TCRdb, limited to in-frame rearrangements. These files lack a portion of the clones; in checked studies, under half of the deficit traces to unresolved V genes, and the cause of the others is not known. Counted in this sample were a few million clones; around 93% of them appeared once. The top ten hold less than 2% of the sample. Material for sequencing was naive CD8+ T cells from PBMCs. The sample's cell subset or site label is to be understood as: CD45RA+CCR7+. The receptors originated from a man between 18 and 29 years old in good health. Some clones in this sample may be carry-over from other donors' samples.

The gene calls are TRBV14 and TRBJ1-1, with TRBD1 as a possible D gene (6 bases). CDR1 is SGHDN, CDR2 FVKESK, per germline. Trimming removed 0 bases from V and 6 bases from J, with 11 bases in between. The CDR3 has 14 amino acids. CDR3 sequence (DNA): TGTGCCAGCAGCCAAGATTGGGGGCGCGCTGAAGCTTTCTTT. This codes for CASSQDWGRAEAFF.

This sequence joins TRBV7-9 and TRBJ2-7; 11 positions agree with TRBD1. J was trimmed by 1 base and V by 1 base; bases with no gene match: 3. The germline V gene has CDR1 SEHNR and CDR2 FQNEAQ (reference sequence). The CDR3 is 16 residues long. This CDR3 is CASSLEGTGGSYEQYF. CDR3 bases: TGTGCCAGCAGCTTAGAAGGGACAGGGGGATCCTACGAGCAGTACTTC.

V is TRBV5-1 and J is TRBJ2-2, with D maybe TRBD2 (5 bases). Looked up from germline, CDR1 is SGHRS and CDR2 is YFSETQ. Trimming took off 0 bases at V and 6 bases at J, with 6 bases between the two ends. This CDR3 contains 13 residues. The CDR3 reads CASSLVGAGELFF. CDR3 nucleotide sequence: TGCGCCAGCAGCTTGGTGGGAGCCGGGGAGCTGTTTTTT.

This chain uses TRBV7-9 with TRBJ2-3; D not resolved. The V gene's germline CDR1 is SEHNR and CDR2 FQNEAQ (reference sequence). The CDR3 is 16 residues long. The V and J ends lost 5 bases and 1 base respectively, with 16 bases between them. CDR3 in amino acids: CASSPVETHGTDTQYF. The CDR3 DNA sequence: TGTGCCAGCAGCCCGGTGGAGACGCATGGCACAGATACGCAGTATTTT.

Notes on this clone: Relative to the germline gene, one junction end is altered; a read error may explain this. J is TRBJ2-7 and V is TRBV4-1; 9 nucleotides line up with TRBD1. CDR3 length: 17 residues. Germline V gene data show CDR1 as MGHRA and CDR2 as YSYEKL. The CDR3 region is CASSQDRVGTGTYGQYF. CDR3 sequence (DNA): TGCGCCAGCAGCCAAGATCGAGTTGGGACAGGGACCTACGGGCAGTACTTC.

The chain employs TRBV6-1 and TRBJ2-7; 10 bases agree with TRBD1. Unmatched junction bases numbered 4, after V lost 3 bases and J lost 5 bases. This CDR3 is built from 14 residues. Germline V gene lookup returns CDR1 MNHNS and CDR2 SASEGT. CDR3 protein: CASSDGTGVDEQYF. CDR3 DNA: TGTGCCAGCAGTGACGGGACAGGGGTCGACGAGCAGTACTTC.

This sequence joins TRBV28 and TRBJ2-7; D gene ambiguous. CDR1 is MDHEN, CDR2 SYDVKM, per germline. The CDR3 loop spans 14 amino acids. Trimming took 3 bases from V and 2 from J, leaving 11 bases between them. CDR3 DNA sequence: TGTGCCAGCAGTTTCATGGAAAGTACCTACGAGCAGTACTTC. It yields the protein CASSFMESTYEQYF.

This clone came up once. The chain joins TRBV18 to TRBJ2-7, with D unclear. Germline loops: CDR1 KGHSH, CDR2 LQKENI. V shed 3 bases and J shed 0 bases, with 15 bases lying between them. The CDR3 runs to 16 residues. This chain's CDR3 is CASSPPRTGSSYEQYF. CDR3 sequence (DNA): TGTGCCAGCTCACCGCCCAGGACGGGCAGCTCCTACGAGCAGTACTTC.

This clone was counted once. V is TRBV15 and J is TRBJ2-1; D not certain. The CDR3 covers 12 residues. Trimming took 5 bases from V and 3 from J, leaving 5 bases between them. Germline lookup yields CDR1 LNHNV and CDR2 YYDKDF (reference sequence). CDR3 loop: CATSDNYNEQFF. The DNA for the CDR3 is TGTGCCACCAGCGATAACTACAATGAGCAGTTCTTC.

The CDR3 region is CASSSRSPGTEAFF. The CDR3 region has the DNA TGTGCCAGTAGTAGCAGGTCCCCAGGCACTGAAGCTTTCTTT. V usage is TRBV19 and J usage is TRBJ1-1; D not certain. Deletions cut 4 bases from V and 4 bases from J, with 13 bases between. Looked up from germline, CDR1 is LNHDA and CDR2 is SQIVND (reference sequence). This CDR3 contains 14 residues.

In DNA, the CDR3 is TGTGCCTGGAGTGTACTCGTGACTAGCGAGCAGTTCTTC. Amino acids: CAWSVLVTSEQFF. The chain employs TRBV30 and TRBJ2-1; 7 nucleotides line up with TRBD2. Germline values: CDR1 GTSNPN, CDR2 SVGIG (reference sequence). CDR3 length: 13 amino acids. After removal of 0 bases from V and 10 bases from J, the junction contained 6 bases not matched to a gene. Based on the CDR3 plus reference TRBV30 and TRBJ2-1, the full variable domain is SQTIHQWPATLVQPVGSPLSLECTVEGTSNPNLYWYRQAAGRGLQLLFYSVGIGQISSEVPQNLSASRPQDRQFILSSKKLLLSDSGFYLCAWSVLVTSEQFFGPGTRLTVL.

Details on this clone: This specimen includes other DNA sequences encoding the same CDR3. The V gene is TRBV11-2, the J gene TRBJ2-7; TRBD2 agrees at 7 bases. V was pared by 1 base and J by 4 bases, with 7 bases of the junction left unmatched. CDR1 is SGHAT, CDR2 FQNNGV, per germline. This CDR3 contains 15 residues. The CDR3 DNA sequence: TGTGCCAGCAGCTTAGGAACGGGGGGTTTATACGAGCAGTACTTC. Amino acids: CASSLGTGGLYEQYF.

The table lists this clone with a count of one. The chain combines TRBV14 with TRBJ1-5; D is undetermined. The CDR3 runs 12 residues. CDR1 and CDR2 from the germline V gene are SGHDN and FVKESK. Trimming left V 0 bases short and J 7 bases short, with 4 bases between. The DNA of the CDR3 is TGTGCCAGCAGCCAAGATGGGCAGCCCCAGCATTTT. It translates to CASSQDGQPQHF. Supplemented by reference TRBV14 and TRBJ1-5, the full variable domain reads EAGVTQFPSHSVIEKGQTVTLRCDPISGHDNLYWYRRVMGKEIKFLLHFVKESKQDESGMPNNRFLAERTGGTYSTLKVQPAELEDSGVYFCASSQDGQPQHFGDGTRLSIL.

This rearrangement joins TRBV10-3 to TRBJ2-7, with TRBD1 matching 12 bases. The CDR3 spans 19 residues. Germline V gene lookup returns CDR1 ENHRY and CDR2 SYGVKD. V shed 4 bases and J 3 bases; nucleotides not matched to a gene: 16. Written as DNA, the CDR3 is TGTGCCATCAGTGCCTTAAACCCGGGACAGGGGGCATTAAGCTACGAGCAGTACTTC. It specifies CAISALNPGQGALSYEQYF.

Comment on this clone: Other nucleotide sequences from this sample produce the same CDR3. J is TRBJ2-3 and V is TRBV7-9, with D unresolved. CDR3 length: 14 residues. The germline V and J ends were trimmed by 3 bases and 0 bases, with 7 bases remaining between them. CDR1 and CDR2 (germline): SEHNR, FQNEAQ (reference sequence). Here the CDR3 reads CASSFRPSTDTQYF. DNA for the CDR3: TGTGCCAGCAGCTTTAGACCTAGCACAGATACGCAGTATTTT. Full variable domain (rest looked up from reference TRBV7-9 and TRBJ2-3): DTGVSQNPRHKITKRGQNVTFRCDPISEHNRLYWYRQTLGQGPEFLTYFQNEAQLEKSRLLSDRFSAERPKGSFSTLEIQRTEQGDSAMYLCASSFRPSTDTQYFGPGTRLTVL.

The rearrangement uses TRBV2 and TRBJ2-7; the D call may be TRBD1 or TRBD2 (5 bases each). Germline V CDR1 and CDR2: SNHLY, FYNNEI. Trimming pared 8 bases from V and 0 bases from J, leaving 14 bases between. This CDR3 contains 14 residues. This CDR3 is CASLGTAASYEQYF. DNA for the CDR3: TGTGCCAGCCTCGGGACGGCCGCCTCCTACGAGCAGTACTTC.

Remarks on this clone: The sample contains more than one DNA sequence encoding this CDR3. The chain carries TRBV7-9 and TRBJ1-5; D gene unclear. CDR3 length: 12 amino acids. V shed 2 bases and J shed 4 bases, with 3 bases lying between them. Germline V gene lookup returns CDR1 SEHNR and CDR2 FQNEAQ (reference sequence). In DNA form, the CDR3 reads TGTGCCAGCAGCTTATATAATCAGCCCCAGCATTTT. It translates to CASSLYNQPQHF.

Worth noting for this clone: Other DNA sequences in this sample translate to the same CDR3. The chain joins TRBV27 to TRBJ2-3, with 7 bases identical to TRBD1. V was clipped by 3 bases and J by 6 bases; unmatched bases: 3. Germline-derived CDR1 and CDR2 are MNHEY and SMNVEV (reference sequence). This CDR3 spans 13 amino acids. The CDR3: CASSLIRGDTQYF. CDR3 nucleotide sequence: TGTGCCAGCAGTTTGATCAGGGGGGATACGCAGTATTTT.

The V gene is TRBV28, the J gene TRBJ1-3; D not certain. Germline lookup yields CDR1 MDHEN and CDR2 SYDVKM. The V end lost 2 bases, the J end lost 0 bases, and 5 bases lay between the germline ends. The CDR3 has 14 amino acids. The chain's CDR3 is CASSLKDSGNTIYF. CDR3 in DNA: TGTGCCAGCAGTTTAAAGGACTCTGGAAACACCATATATTTT.

J is TRBJ2-5 and V is TRBV6-5, with 8 bases matching TRBD2. The DNA matches TRBJ2-7 better at its end, which makes the J call doubtful. CDR3 length equals 15 residues. The germline V gene has CDR1 MNHEY and CDR2 SVGAGI. CDR3 sequence (DNA): TGTGCCAGCAGTTACTCGACTAGCGAATTGTACGAGCAGTACTTC. It encodes CASSYSTSELYEQYF.